Listed below are T cell receptor beta chains from one sample, sequenced in a study of T-cell memory formation after mild COVID-19. Via MiXCR, TCRdb re-called the 5' RACE reads, giving one row per CDR3 protein. The repertoire holds roughly 510,000 distinct CDR3 sequences, approximately 15% seen once, with roughly 7.8% in the top ten. Specimen: PBMCs or a T cell subset sorted from them (not recorded which). The source of these receptors is an adult woman who had mild COVID-19 (a few samples of this study predate the infection). Cell type and time point are not known. The CDR3 runs from the conserved cysteine through the conserved F or W. The D gene is left open where the match is weak. Part of the rows lack a size; the others show once, few, many or a class for expanded clones.

V gene	clone size	D gene	CDR3 length	J gene	CDR3 protein	CDR3 DNA
TRBV19	NA	TRBD1	12	TRBJ1-2	CASKRGLQGYTF	TGTGCCAGTAAGAGGGGGCTACAGGGCTACACCTTC
TRBV5-1	few	TRBD1	13	TRBJ2-7	CASSYLTGAEQYF	TGCGCCAGCAGCTACCTAACAGGGGCCGAGCAGTACTTC
TRBV27	few	NA	14	TRBJ2-7	CASTKSGGNYEQYF	TGTGCCAGCACCAAATCAGGGGGGAACTACGAGCAGTACTTC
TRBV7-2	few	NA	14	TRBJ2-3	CASSTRPDTDTQYF	TGTGCCAGCAGCACCCGACCGGACACAGATACGCAGTATTTT
TRBV7-2	many	TRBD2	16	TRBJ2-7	CASSLSGGRAPYEQYF	TGTGCCAGCAGCTTAAGTGGCGGGAGGGCCCCCTACGAGCAGTACTTC
TRBV7-9	NA	NA	15	TRBJ1-2	CASILSEGANYGYTF	TGTGCCAGCATCCTCAGCGAGGGAGCTAACTATGGCTACACCTTC
TRBV5-1	NA	TRBD2	14	TRBJ2-1	CASDLAGVYNEQFF	TGCGCCAGCGACCTAGCGGGAGTCTACAATGAGCAGTTCTTC
TRBV7-2	few	NA	14	TRBJ2-7	CASSPRGSTYEQYF	TGTGCCAGCAGCCCCCGGGGATCAACCTACGAGCAGTACTTC
TRBV6-1	NA	NA	14	TRBJ2-3	CASSPRPGADTQYF	TGTGCCAGCAGTCCCCGGCCGGGTGCAGATACGCAGTATTTT
TRBV4-3	NA	NA	15	TRBJ1-2	CASSQDLGVIYGYTF	TGCGCCAGCAGCCAAGATTTGGGGGTAATCTATGGCTACACCTTC
TRBV21-1	few	NA	13	TRBJ2-1	CASTRAGPRKQFF	TGTGCCAGCACCCGAGCGGGACCCAGAAAGCAGTTCTTC
TRBV29-1	NA	TRBD1	17	TRBJ2-7	CSVLVPGQGRIPYEQYF	TGCAGCGTTCTGGTCCCGGGACAGGGGAGGATCCCCTACGAGCAGTACTTC
TRBV29-1	many	TRBD1	13	TRBJ2-1	CSVVDRGHNEQFF	TGCAGCGTTGTGGACAGGGGCCACAATGAGCAGTTCTTC
TRBV4-3	NA	NA	16	TRBJ2-5	CASSQDAAGSGETQYF	TGCGCCAGCAGCCAAGATGCTGCCGGGAGCGGGGAGACCCAGTACTTC
TRBV13	NA	TRBD2	15	TRBJ2-1	CASSPGLAKNNEQFF	TGTGCCAGCAGCCCCGGACTAGCGAAGAACAATGAGCAGTTCTTC
TRBV11-2	NA	NA	15	TRBJ1-1	CASSLDPDLNTEAFF	TGTGCCAGCAGCTTAGATCCAGACCTGAACACTGAAGCTTTCTTT
TRBV15	NA	NA	14	TRBJ2-1	CATSRDSTGNEQFF	TGTGCCACCAGCAGAGATTCTACCGGGAATGAGCAGTTCTTC
TRBV5-1	NA	TRBD1	15	TRBJ1-1	CASSLRDRGNTEAFF	TGCGCCAGCAGCTTGCGGGACAGGGGGAACACTGAAGCTTTCTTT
TRBV4-1	NA	NA	13	TRBJ2-1	CASSPGISNEQFF	TGCGCCAGCAGCCCCGGTATAAGTAATGAGCAGTTCTTC
TRBV7-2	few	NA	15	TRBJ1-1	CASSLTTVMNTEAFF	TGTGCCAGCAGCTTAACAACCGTAATGAACACTGAAGCTTTCTTT
TRBV11-2	NA	TRBD2	14	TRBJ2-4	CASSLDGGVNIQYF	TGTGCCAGCAGCTTAGATGGGGGGGTTAACATTCAGTACTTC
TRBV7-9	NA	NA	16	TRBJ2-2	CASSLATRGTTGELFF	TGTGCCAGCAGCTTAGCTACCAGGGGCACAACCGGGGAGCTGTTTTTT
TRBV12-3/TRBV12-4	NA	NA	14	TRBJ1-1	CASSFRDVGTEAFF	TGTGCCAGCAGTTTTCGGGACGTAGGCACTGAAGCTTTCTTT
TRBV5-6	NA	NA	14	TRBJ1-5	CARSLGQGNQPQHF	TGTGCCAGAAGCTTAGGTCAGGGCAATCAGCCCCAGCATTTT
TRBV9	few	TRBD2	17	TRBJ2-1	CASSADTTRGGLDEQFF	TGTGCCAGCAGCGCGGATACGACCCGGGGGGGACTGGATGAGCAGTTCTTC
TRBV20-1	NA	NA	13	TRBJ2-7	CSALALPPYEQYF	TGCAGTGCTCTGGCCCTACCCCCCTACGAGCAGTACTTC
TRBV7-3	NA	NA	16	TRBJ2-1	CASSPSRTRSYNEQFF	TGTGCCAGCAGCCCATCACGGACTCGCTCCTACAATGAGCAGTTCTTC
TRBV30	few	TRBD1	16	TRBJ2-5	CAWKKLGQGDQETQYF	TGTGCCTGGAAGAAGCTGGGACAGGGAGACCAAGAGACCCAGTACTTC
TRBV7-8	few	NA	16	TRBJ1-2	CASSLVGTSASDGYTF	TGTGCCAGCAGCTTAGTCGGGACTTCGGCGAGTGATGGCTACACCTTC
TRBV4-1	few	NA	17	TRBJ1-4	CASSPIVGYGTNEKLFF	TGCGCCAGCAGCCCGATAGTAGGGTACGGTACTAATGAAAAACTGTTTTTT
TRBV30	NA	TRBD1	13	TRBJ1-1	CAWRGQGNTEAFF	TGTGCCTGGAGGGGACAGGGAAATACTGAAGCTTTCTTT
TRBV4-2	few	TRBD2	15	TRBJ2-1	CASSQEKGSGGKQFF	TGTGCCAGCAGCCAAGAGAAGGGTAGCGGGGGGAAGCAGTTCTTC
TRBV5-6	few	NA	16	TRBJ1-1	CASSLIAESMNTEAFF	TGTGCCAGCAGCTTGATAGCAGAATCCATGAACACTGAAGCTTTCTTT
TRBV12-3/TRBV12-4	NA	TRBD2	16	TRBJ2-1	CASSRLAWELYNEQFF	TGTGCCAGCAGCAGACTAGCGTGGGAACTCTACAATGAGCAGTTCTTC
TRBV7-9	NA	NA	14	TRBJ1-4	CASSLGGFNEKLFF	TGTGCCAGCAGCTTAGGGGGATTTAATGAAAAACTGTTTTTT
TRBV9	NA	NA	14	TRBJ2-7	CASSVDGESYEQYF	TGTGCCAGCAGCGTAGATGGAGAGTCCTACGAGCAGTACTTC
TRBV19	NA	NA	13	TRBJ1-1	CASSLRGASEAFF	TGTGCCAGTAGCCTACGGGGGGCATCTGAAGCTTTCTTT